The 32 T cell receptor beta chains listed next were all sequenced from one sample in a study of T cells in Graves' hyperthyroidism and ophthalmopathy. It was RNA transcripts that yielded the amplified TCR beta CDR3 regions. RT-PCR in the first round (using the HTBI primer set) targeted the TCR CDR3. TCRdb independently ran MiXCR on the multiplex PCR reads; one entry per CDR3 protein. The sample lists hundreds of thousands of distinct CDR3 sequences; about 12% were seen once. The sample was blood. Receptor source: a woman aged 18-29 years with Graves' hyperthyroidism.

Ten or more counts support this clonotype. V usage is TRBV2 and J usage is TRBJ2-5, with no clear D. This CDR3 has 14 residues. The V end lost 1 base, the J end lost 7 bases, and 13 bases lay between the germline ends. Germline V CDR1 and CDR2: SNHLY, FYNNEI. CDR3 coding DNA: TGTGCCAGCAGTGAAGACGAGATTCGTGGGACCCAGTACTTC. Its translation: CASSEDEIRGTQYF.

The chain is built from TRBV6-4 and TRBJ2-7; weak D call: TRBD2 (5 bases). The CDR3 spans 12 residues. Germline V lookup: CDR1 MRHNA, CDR2 SNTAGT. Trimming pared 8 bases from V and 3 bases from J, leaving 11 bases between. CDR3 nucleotides: TGTGCCAGCCGACGCGGGTTCTACGAGCAGTACTTC. It codes for CASRRGFYEQYF.

Many counts were recorded for this clonotype. The chain's CDR3 is CSVGQYNQPQHF. The CDR3, as DNA: TGCAGCGTTGGACAGTACAATCAGCCCCAGCATTTT. The rearrangement links TRBV29-1 to TRBJ1-5; tentative D call: TRBD1 (5 bases). With 4 bases removed from V and 3 bases from J, the gap between germline ends came to 7 bases. CDR3 length: 12 residues. The germline V gene encodes CDR1 SQVTM and CDR2 ANQGSEA.

Note on this clonotype: A junction end diverges from the germline sequence, so it may reflect a read error. This chain links TRBV4-2 with TRBJ1-1, with TRBD1 as a possible D gene (6 bases). The CDR3 consists of 15 residues. The germline V gene encodes CDR1 LGHNA and CDR2 YNFKEQ. The CDR3 bases are TGTGCCAGCAGCCAAGAGCCGGGGGCGAACACTGAAGCTCTCTTT. Encoded protein: CASSQEPGANTEALF.

This clonotype was seen more than once but under ten times. The rearrangement uses TRBV5-6 and TRBJ2-7; 7 nucleotides align to TRBD2. CDR1 is SGHDT, CDR2 YYEEEE, per germline. This CDR3 has 14 residues. V lost 4 bases and J lost 3; bases outside the gene matches: 7. The CDR3 is CASSLGEGGYEQYF. CDR3 nucleotide sequence: TGTGCCAGCAGCCTGGGGGAGGGAGGCTACGAGCAGTACTTC.

In its sample, this clonotype was seen many times. This chain connects TRBV20-1 to TRBJ2-7; 10 positions match TRBD2. V lost 2 bases to trimming and J lost 6 bases; unmatched junction nucleotides: 10. Germline-derived CDR1 and CDR2 are DFQATT and SNEGSKA (reference sequence). The CDR3 totals 15 residues. DNA of the CDR3: TGCAGTGCTAGATACAGCGGGAGGGATCTCCGCGAGCAGTACTTC. Its protein is CSARYSGRDLREQYF.

The sample holds a few counts of this clonotype. The rearrangement links TRBV28 to TRBJ2-7; TRBD2 matches 10 bases. Germline V lookup: CDR1 MDHEN, CDR2 SYDVKM. The CDR3 has 14 residues. Losses at the gene ends were 6 bases for V and 4 bases for J; bases not matched to a gene: 6. The CDR3 spells CASRTLLAGYEQYF. The DNA of the CDR3 is TGTGCCAGCAGAACCCTACTAGCGGGATACGAGCAGTACTTC.

This clonotype was detected ten times or more. The chain employs TRBV20-1 and TRBJ1-1, with D possibly being TRBD1 (5 bases). Trimming shortened V by 4 bases and J by 4 bases, and 16 bases separated the two germline ends. Germline V gene sequence: CDR1 DFQATT, CDR2 SNEGSKA (reference sequence). There are 14 residues in the CDR3. The CDR3 region is CSATPGGGGTEAFF. Here the CDR3 DNA reads TGCAGTGCTACGCCTGGGGGGGGAGGCACTGAAGCTTTCTTT.

This clonotype was picked up many times. This chain joins TRBV13 and TRBJ1-1; D gene ambiguous. V shed 8 bases and J shed 0 bases, with 13 bases lying between them. Germline CDR1 PRHDT, CDR2 FYEKMQ (reference sequence). CDR3 length equals 14 residues. The CDR3 region is CASLGRQLNTEAFF. In DNA form, the CDR3 reads TGTGCCAGCCTCGGCCGGCAGTTGAACACTGAAGCTTTCTTT.

This clonotype was counted ten times or more. The chain uses TRBV20-1 and TRBJ2-7, with 10 nucleotides matching TRBD2. Germline assignment: CDR1 DFQATT and CDR2 SNEGSKA (reference sequence). This CDR3 has 14 amino acids. V shed 1 base and J 4 bases; nucleotides not matched to a gene: 4. The CDR3 region is CSARVTSGMYEQYF. The CDR3 DNA sequence: TGCAGTGCTAGAGTCACTAGCGGGATGTACGAGCAGTACTTC.

Ten or more counts support this clonotype. This rearrangement joins TRBV10-3 to TRBJ2-1; 10 bases are shared with TRBD2. Germline lookup yields CDR1 ENHRY and CDR2 SYGVKD. The V segment lost 6 bases and the J segment 0 bases; nucleotides outside the gene matches: 5. The CDR3 contains 16 residues. CDR3 in amino acids: CAIRGLAQSSYNEQFF. DNA for the CDR3: TGTGCCATCAGGGGACTAGCGCAAAGCTCCTACAATGAGCAGTTCTTC.

Regarding this clonotype: A read error may be the cause here, since a much bigger clone is one base away. The chain links TRBV7-2 to TRBJ2-5; 12 bases match TRBD2. The CDR3 totals 15 residues. CDR1 is SGHTA, CDR2 FQGNSA, per germline. CDR3 region: CAGRSLAGGHETQYF. The CDR3 DNA is TGTGCCGGCAGATCTCTAGCGGGGGGGCATGAGACCCAGTACTTC.

Worth noting for this clonotype: A read error may explain this, as a much larger clone is one base away. This chain uses TRBV5-1 with TRBJ2-2; possible D gene TRBD2, 6 bases. This CDR3 comprises 14 residues. V was clipped by 4 bases and J by 4 bases, with 11 bases between them. Germline CDR1 reads SGHRS; CDR2 reads YFSETQ. The CDR3 DNA sequence: TGCGCCAGCAGCGGAGGGTGGAGCACCGGGGAGCTGTTTTTT. This codes for CASSGGWSTGELFF.

This chain uses TRBV9 with TRBJ2-3, with D tentatively TRBD2 (5 bases). Per germline, CDR1 SGDLS and CDR2 YYNGEE. V lost 3 bases and J lost 0, with 14 bases in between. The CDR3 contains 16 residues. The CDR3 here is CASSDRGSPSTDTQYF. CDR3 nucleotides: TGTGCCAGCAGCGACCGGGGAAGCCCTAGCACAGATACGCAGTATTTT.

This rearrangement joins TRBV3-1 to TRBJ2-7; D gene unclear. Trimming pared 1 base from V and 5 bases from J, leaving 9 bases between. CDR1 and CDR2 from the germline V gene are LGHDT and YNNKEL (reference sequence). The CDR3 extends over 13 amino acids. This chain's CDR3 is CASSQVRDNEQYF. The CDR3 nucleotides read TGTGCCAGCAGCCAAGTGAGAGACAACGAGCAGTACTTC.

The chain employs TRBV18 and TRBJ2-7; D is ambiguous. The CDR3 is 12 residues long. V was clipped by 6 bases and J by 6 bases, with 12 bases between them. CDR1 KGHSH and CDR2 LQKENI come from the germline V gene. The CDR3 DNA reads as TGTGCCAGCTCCGGATCTGTCGGCGAGCAGTACTTC. This translates into CASSGSVGEQYF.

This clonotype has a handful of counts. The CDR3 ends on some other residue instead of the conserved phenylalanine or tryptophan, so this is likely a read error. J is TRBJ1-6 and V is TRBV18; 7 positions match TRBD1. CDR1 KGHSH and CDR2 LQKENI come from the germline V gene. This CDR3 is built from 14 residues. The V segment lost 6 bases and the J segment 7 bases; nucleotides outside the gene matches: 6. In nucleotides, the CDR3 is TGTGCCAGCTCCCCCGGGACAGCCAATTCACCCCTCCACCTT. Its translation: CASSPGTANSPLHL.

This sequence joins TRBV9 and TRBJ1-1, with 7 bases matching TRBD1. In germline, CDR1 is SGDLS, CDR2 YYNGEE. The junction had 9 bases not matched to a gene; V was cut back by 6 bases and J by 4 bases. The CDR3 spans 14 residues. As DNA, the CDR3 is TGTGCCAGCACCCCAGGGGGGGGGAGCACTGAAGCTTTCTTT. Amino acid sequence: CASTPGGGSTEAFF. The whole variable domain, filled in from reference TRBV9 and TRBJ1-1, reads DSGVTQTPKHLITATGQRVTLRCSPRSGDLSVYWYQQSLDQGLQFLIQYYNGEERAKGNILERFSAQQFPDLHSELNLSSLELGDSALYFCASTPGGGSTEAFFGQGTRLTVV.

This clonotype showed up just a few times. The chain recombines TRBV20-1 with TRBJ2-5; 7 bases are a match to TRBD1. The CDR3 consists of 13 residues. Germline CDR1 DFQATT, CDR2 SNEGSKA (reference sequence). The V gene end was trimmed by 3 bases and the J gene end by 6 bases; junction bases not matched to a gene: 7. The CDR3 sequence is CSASYRGEKTQYF. The CDR3 bases are TGCAGTGCTAGTTACAGGGGTGAAAAGACCCAGTACTTC.

This clonotype was counted at least ten times. The chain recombines TRBV2 with TRBJ1-4, with 7 nucleotides matching TRBD1. The CDR3 covers 19 residues. With 3 bases clipped from V and 8 bases from J, the junction kept 21 bases outside the gene matches. Per germline, CDR1 SNHLY and CDR2 FYNNEI. CDR3 loop: CASSDYLRDRGRRGEKLFF. CDR3 DNA sequence: TGTGCCAGCAGTGACTACTTGAGGGACAGAGGCCGACGGGGAGAAAAACTGTTTTTT.

This clonotype was seen more than once but under ten times. The chain couples TRBV7-9 to TRBJ2-1, with no clear D. This CDR3 has 12 residues. Germline V gene lookup returns CDR1 SEHNR and CDR2 FQNEAQ (reference sequence). V lost 4 bases and J lost 8, with 9 bases in between. This CDR3 is CASSYSAHEQFF. Here the CDR3 DNA reads TGTGCCAGCAGCTACTCGGCCCATGAGCAGTTCTTC.

This clonotype was detected many times. This chain connects TRBV2 to TRBJ1-6; the D gene is possibly TRBD1 (5 bases). Trimming pared 2 bases from V and 8 bases from J, leaving 16 bases between. This CDR3 region has 16 residues. Germline V gene sequence: CDR1 SNHLY, CDR2 FYNNEI. The CDR3 spells CASSEKGPGWDSPLHF. For the CDR3, the DNA is TGTGCCAGCAGTGAAAAGGGGCCGGGCTGGGATTCACCCCTCCACTTT.

This clonotype was detected a few times. This chain uses TRBV7-9 with TRBJ1-1, with 10 nucleotides matching TRBD1. The V gene's germline CDR1 is SEHNR and CDR2 FQNEAQ (reference sequence). V shed 5 bases, J shed 10 bases, and the junction held 7 bases outside the gene matches. The CDR3 contains 13 residues. CDR3 DNA: TGTGCCAGCAGCCCCCCGGACAGGGGGTTAGCTTTCTTT. Encoded protein: CASSPPDRGLAFF.

This clonotype was recorded at least ten times. The chain has TRBV12-3 or TRBV12-4 and TRBJ2-6, with 8 bases lining up with TRBD2. Unmatched junction bases numbered 5, after V lost 0 bases and J lost 4 bases. The CDR3 spans 17 residues. The DNA for the CDR3 is TGTGCCAGCAGTTTAGCGGGACTAGTCGCCGGGGCCAACGTCCTGACTTTC. It translates to CASSLAGLVAGANVLTF.

Many counts were recorded for this clonotype. The genes are TRBV30 and TRBJ1-5; weak D call: TRBD1 (5 bases). V was clipped by 6 bases and J by 5 bases, with 11 bases between them. Germline assignment: CDR1 GTSNPN and CDR2 SVGIG (reference sequence). This CDR3 comprises 12 residues. The CDR3 bases are TGTGCCTGCGGGGACCCAGATCAGCCCCAGCATTTT. It yields the protein CACGDPDQPQHF.

There are many counts of this clonotype. The rearrangement uses TRBV6-2 or TRBV6-3 and TRBJ1-1, with 7 bases identical to TRBD1. The germline CDR1 and CDR2 sequences are MNHEY and SVGEGT. V shed 2 bases, J shed 0 bases, and the junction held 3 bases outside the gene matches. CDR3 length: 15 residues. The DNA for the CDR3 is TGTGCCAGCAGTTACAGACAGGGAATGAACACTGAAGCTTTCTTT. This encodes CASSYRQGMNTEAFF.

This clonotype was counted many times. The chain combines TRBV6-1 with TRBJ2-3; D gene uncertain. Trimming pared 2 bases from V and 3 bases from J, leaving 6 bases between. The germline V gene has CDR1 MNHNS and CDR2 SASEGT. CDR3 length: 13 amino acids. As DNA, the CDR3 is TGTGCCAGCAGTGAAATCGTGACAGATACGCAGTATTTT. It translates to CASSEIVTDTQYF.

This clonotype was counted only a few times. The chain links TRBV10-3 to TRBJ1-2, with D maybe TRBD1 (5 bases). CDR1 ENHRY and CDR2 SYGVKD come from the germline V gene. The V end was cut by 8 bases, the J end by 3 bases, with 13 bases between. This CDR3 comprises 13 residues. CDR3 sequence: CAIGGQVDYGYTF. The CDR3 region has the DNA TGTGCCATCGGGGGTCAAGTGGACTATGGCTACACCTTC.

This clonotype was seen a few times. V and J are TRBV24-1 and TRBJ2-2; perhaps D is TRBD1 or TRBD2 (5 bases each). The ends were cut back, 2 bases at V and 4 bases at J, with 13 bases in the middle. This CDR3 has 16 residues. Germline-derived CDR1 and CDR2 are KGHDR and SFDVKD. CDR3 DNA sequence: TGTGCCACCAGTGATTCGCAATCCGGGACCACCGGGGAGCTGTTTTTT. It translates to CATSDSQSGTTGELFF.

The sample holds many counts of this clonotype. The rearrangement uses TRBV28 and TRBJ2-7, with 10 bases that match TRBD2. Looked up from germline, CDR1 is MDHEN and CDR2 is SYDVKM. The length of the CDR3 is 15 residues. V was pared by 7 bases and J by 4 bases, with 10 bases of the junction left unmatched. Here the CDR3 reads CASTSGTSVNYEQYF. DNA of the CDR3: TGTGCCAGCACCTCGGGGACTAGCGTGAATTACGAGCAGTACTTC.

This clonotype was counted a few times. The rearrangement links TRBV5-4 to TRBJ2-2; possibly TRBD1 for D (5 bases). Germline assignment: CDR1 SGHNT and CDR2 YYREEE (reference sequence). V was trimmed by 1 base and J by 3 bases, leaving 13 bases between them. The CDR3 is 16 residues long. The CDR3 is CASSLSQGLHTGELFF. DNA for the CDR3: TGTGCCAGCAGCTTGTCGCAGGGCCTTCACACCGGGGAGCTGTTTTTT.

This clonotype was picked up many times. V and J are TRBV12-3 or TRBV12-4 and TRBJ2-3; tentatively, D is TRBD2 (6 bases). This CDR3 region has 17 residues. Trimming shortened V by 6 bases and J by 3 bases, and 22 bases separated the two germline ends. CDR3 coding DNA: TGTGCCAGCAGCCCGGTGATCTACGGGAGTGGGACAGATACGCAGTATTTT. Amino acids: CASSPVIYGSGTDTQYF.